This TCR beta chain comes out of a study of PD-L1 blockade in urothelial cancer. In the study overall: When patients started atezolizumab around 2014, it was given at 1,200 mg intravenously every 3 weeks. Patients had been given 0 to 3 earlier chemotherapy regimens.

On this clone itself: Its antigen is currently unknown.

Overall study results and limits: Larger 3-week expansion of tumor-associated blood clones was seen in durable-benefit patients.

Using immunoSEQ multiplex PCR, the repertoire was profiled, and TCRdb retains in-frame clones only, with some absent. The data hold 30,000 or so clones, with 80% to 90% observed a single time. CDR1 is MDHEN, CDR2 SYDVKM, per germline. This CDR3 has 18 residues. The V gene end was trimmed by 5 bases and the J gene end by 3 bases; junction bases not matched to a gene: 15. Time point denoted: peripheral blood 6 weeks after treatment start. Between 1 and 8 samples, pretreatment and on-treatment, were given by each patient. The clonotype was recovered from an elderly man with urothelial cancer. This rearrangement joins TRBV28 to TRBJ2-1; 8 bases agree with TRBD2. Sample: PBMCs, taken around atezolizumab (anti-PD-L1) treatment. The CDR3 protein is CASSPNPLSSGYYNEQFF. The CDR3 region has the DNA TGTGCCAGCAGTCCCAACCCCTTATCTAGCGGGTACTACAATGAGCAGTTCTTC.